The 10 T cell receptor beta chains reported below all come from one sample, sequenced in a study of blood T cells in healthy people across ages. A second PCR of 7 to 11 cycles used a sample-barcoded 5' primer and a J-beta primer mix. TCRdb reprocessed the 5' RACE reads via MiXCR and lists one record per CDR3 protein. The table has roughly 1,100,000 distinct CDR3 sequences, roughly a quarter seen once. These data were likewise used in another study, on T cells of mothers and their children.

What was sequenced was blood. The receptors here all came from a girl aged 2-10 years in good health.

The table lists this clonotype with a few counts. The chain is built from TRBV27 and TRBJ2-1, with TRBD2 identical over 12 bases. The CDR3 covers 16 residues. Trimming removed 5 bases from V and 1 base from J; junction bases left unmatched: 3. CDR1 and CDR2 (germline): MNHEY, SMNVEV (reference sequence). The CDR3 region is CASSEGTSGSYNEQFF. DNA of the CDR3: TGTGCCAGCAGTGAGGGGACTAGCGGGTCCTACAATGAGCAGTTCTTC.

The chain combines TRBV28 with TRBJ1-2; D is unclear. Germline-derived CDR1 and CDR2 are MDHEN and SYDVKM. This CDR3 region has 13 residues. The V end was cut by 3 bases, the J end by 3 bases, with 8 bases between. CDR3 DNA sequence: TGTGCCAGCAGTTTTAACCAGGACTATGGCTACACCTTC. Its protein is CASSFNQDYGYTF.

The rearrangement uses TRBV7-9 and TRBJ2-7; 10 positions match TRBD1. V was clipped by 3 bases and J by 5 bases; unmatched bases: 16. Germline V gene sequence: CDR1 SEHNR, CDR2 FQNEAQ (reference sequence). The CDR3 loop spans 18 amino acids. CDR3 residues: CASSFPDRGISTEHEQYF. In nucleotides, the CDR3 is TGTGCCAGCAGCTTTCCGGACAGGGGGATTTCTACTGAGCACGAGCAGTACTTC.

V gene TRBV29-1 combines with J gene TRBJ2-3; TRBD2 matches at 15 bases. Germline V lookup: CDR1 SQVTM, CDR2 ANQGSEA. After removal of 2 bases from V and 4 bases from J, the junction contained 7 bases not matched to a gene. There are 17 residues in the CDR3. In DNA, the CDR3 is TGCAGCGTTGAACTCGGGACTAGCGGGAGGATCGCAGATACGCAGTATTTT. It codes for CSVELGTSGRIADTQYF.

This chain uses TRBV29-1 with TRBJ2-5, with a weak D call TRBD1 (5 bases). Germline assignment: CDR1 SQVTM and CDR2 ANQGSEA. CDR3 length: 14 residues. The V end lost 2 bases, the J end lost 0 bases, and 10 bases lay between the germline ends. This CDR3 reads CSVEYMTDQETQYF. CDR3 bases: TGCAGCGTTGAATATATGACAGACCAAGAGACCCAGTACTTC.

The chain couples TRBV29-1 to TRBJ2-1; no clear D gene. The CDR3 extends over 10 amino acids. Germline V gene data show CDR1 as SQVTM and CDR2 as ANQGSEA. Trimming removed 7 bases from V and 8 bases from J, with 9 bases in between. The CDR3 DNA sequence: TGCAGCGCTATTGTGTATGAGCAGTTCTTC. The encoded protein is CSAIVYEQFF.

The V gene is TRBV25-1, the J gene TRBJ1-2, with no clear D. Germline V gene lookup returns CDR1 MGHDK and CDR2 SYGVNS. The V end was cut by 4 bases, the J end by 10 bases, with 10 bases between. The CDR3 has 11 residues. The CDR3 coding sequence is TGTGCCAGCAGTGTTCTCAGCGCCTACACCTTC. Protein: CASSVLSAYTF.

The chain couples TRBV29-1 to TRBJ1-2; D is undetermined. Germline V gives CDR1 SQVTM, CDR2 ANQGSEA. V shed 6 bases and J shed 6 bases, with 11 bases lying between them. CDR3 size: 11 residues. The DNA of the CDR3 is TGCAGCGTACTTCTCTCGGATGGCTACACCTTC. It yields the protein CSVLLSDGYTF.

This clonotype has more than one count but fewer than ten. The chain joins TRBV4-2 to TRBJ2-5, with 9 bases identical to TRBD1. Gene TRBJ2-7 matches the end of the DNA better, so the J call may be wrong. CDR1 and CDR2 (germline): LGHNA, YNFKEQ. The CDR3 is 15 amino acids. The CDR3 region has the DNA TGTGCCAGCAGCCTCATAGGGACAGGGCTCGACGAGCAGTACTTC. Translating it yields CASSLIGTGLDEQYF.

This rearrangement joins TRBV9 to TRBJ2-1; no reliable D call. V was shortened by 3 bases and J by 3 bases, with 16 bases between the two germline ends. The CDR3 has 16 amino acids. Germline V CDR1 and CDR2: SGDLS, YYNGEE. DNA of the CDR3: TGTGCCAGCAGCGCCACTTGGGTGCCTGGCTACAATGAGCAGTTCTTC. The encoded protein is CASSATWVPGYNEQFF. Full variable domain (rest looked up from reference TRBV9 and TRBJ2-1): DSGVTQTPKHLITATGQRVTLRCSPRSGDLSVYWYQQSLDQGLQFLIQYYNGEERAKGNILERFSAQQFPDLHSELNLSSLELGDSALYFCASSATWVPGYNEQFFGPGTRLTVL.